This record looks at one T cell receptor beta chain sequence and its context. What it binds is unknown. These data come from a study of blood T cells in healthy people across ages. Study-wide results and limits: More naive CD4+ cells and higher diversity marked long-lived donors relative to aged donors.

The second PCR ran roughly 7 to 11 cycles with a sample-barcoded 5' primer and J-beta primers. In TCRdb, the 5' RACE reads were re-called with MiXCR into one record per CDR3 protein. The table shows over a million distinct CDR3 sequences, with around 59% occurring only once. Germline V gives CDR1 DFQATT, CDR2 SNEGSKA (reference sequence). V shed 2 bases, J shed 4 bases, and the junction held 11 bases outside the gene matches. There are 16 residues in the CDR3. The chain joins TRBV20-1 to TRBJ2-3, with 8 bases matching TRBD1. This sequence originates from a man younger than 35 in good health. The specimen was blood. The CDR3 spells CSARTQGGLPADTQYF. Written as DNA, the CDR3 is TGCAGTGCTAGAACACAGGGGGGACTTCCCGCAGATACGCAGTATTTT.